This is a list of T cell receptor beta chains from one sample in a study of naive and memory T cell subsets. Via MiXCR, TCRdb re-called the UMI-ligation and nested PCR reads, giving one row per CDR3 protein. The sample lists around 30,000 distinct CDR3 sequences, 5.5% to 7.5% occurring once. The source material was skin, sampled from a tuberculin skin test site. Receptor source: an adult in good health. The CDR3 runs from the conserved cysteine through the conserved F or W. The order of the fields is V gene, D gene, clone size, J gene, CDR3 protein, CDR3 DNA. A D gene is named only where the DNA matches it firmly. Clone size is not always given. Where it is, it says once, few, many or a class for expanded clones.

V: TRBV14
D: -
size: many
J: TRBJ1-1
CDR3: CASSQDRFSNTEAFF
DNA: TGTGCCAGCAGCCAAGACAGATTTTCGAACACTGAAGCTTTCTTT

V: TRBV5-1
D: TRBD2
size: many
J: TRBJ2-3
CDR3: CASSSGTSSLTDTQYF
DNA: TGCGCCAGCAGCTCCGGGACTAGCAGCCTCACAGATACGCAGTATTTT

V: TRBV18
D: TRBD1
size: many
J: TRBJ2-5
CDR3: CASSPPGQGETQYF
DNA: TGTGCCAGCTCACCACCGGGACAGGGAGAGACCCAGTACTTC

V: TRBV12-3/TRBV12-4
D: -
size: many
J: TRBJ1-1
CDR3: CASSQNTEAFF
DNA: TGTGCCAGCAGTCAGAACACTGAAGCTTTCTTT

V: TRBV3-1
D: -
size: many
J: TRBJ2-5
CDR3: CASSPYGAYQETQYF
DNA: TGTGCCAGCAGCCCCTACGGGGCCTACCAAGAGACCCAGTACTTC

V: TRBV6-5
D: -
size: many
J: TRBJ2-3
CDR3: CASSYTWGQRDTQYF
DNA: TGTGCCAGCAGTTACACTTGGGGACAACGAGATACGCAGTATTTT

V: TRBV15
D: -
size: few
J: TRBJ1-2
CDR3: CATQSRGELNYGYTF
DNA: TGTGCCACCCAATCCCGAGGGGAACTAAACTATGGCTACACCTTC

V: TRBV15
D: TRBD2
size: few
J: TRBJ2-5
CDR3: CATSRFPSGGIQETQYF
DNA: TGTGCCACCAGCAGATTTCCTAGCGGGGGGATTCAAGAGACCCAGTACTTC

V: TRBV6-5
D: TRBD1
size: medium-sized
J: TRBJ2-7
CDR3: CASRGTGGYEQYF
DNA: TGTGCCAGCAGAGGGACAGGGGGCTACGAGCAGTACTTC

V: TRBV5-1
D: -
size: many
J: TRBJ2-7
CDR3: CASCIAGQTYEQYF
DNA: TGCGCCAGCTGTATTGCGGGACAAACCTACGAGCAGTACTTC

V: TRBV6-2/TRBV6-3
D: -
size: many
J: TRBJ2-5
CDR3: CASSVDGGLETQYF
DNA: TGTGCCAGCAGTGTGGACGGGGGCCTGGAGACCCAGTACTTC

V: TRBV5-1
D: TRBD2
size: many
J: TRBJ2-5
CDR3: CASSAPLAGVQETQYF
DNA: TGCGCCAGCAGCGCTCCACTAGCGGGGGTCCAAGAGACCCAGTACTTC

V: TRBV6-2/TRBV6-3
D: TRBD1
size: many
J: TRBJ2-2
CDR3: CASRDRWLNTGELFF
DNA: TGTGCCAGCAGGGACAGGTGGTTGAACACCGGGGAGCTGTTTTTT

V: TRBV7-2
D: TRBD2
size: few
J: TRBJ2-5
CDR3: CASGFPGGETQYF
DNA: TGTGCCAGCGGATTCCCGGGGGGGGAGACCCAGTACTTC

V: TRBV4-2
D: TRBD2
size: -
J: TRBJ2-2
CDR3: CASSQGGGGTTGELFF
DNA: TGTGCCAGCAGCCAAGGGGGCGGGGGGACCACCGGGGAGCTGTTTTTT

V: TRBV5-4
D: TRBD1
size: many
J: TRBJ2-3
CDR3: CASRQGTDTQYF
DNA: TGTGCCAGCCGACAGGGGACAGATACGCAGTATTTT

V: TRBV5-1
D: TRBD1
size: many
J: TRBJ2-1
CDR3: CASSQDRVNYNEQFF
DNA: TGCGCCAGCAGCCAAGACAGGGTCAACTACAATGAGCAGTTCTTC

V: TRBV20-1
D: -
size: many
J: TRBJ2-1
CDR3: CSVTASGSAVNNEQFF
DNA: TGCAGTGTAACCGCCTCCGGTTCGGCCGTGAATAATGAGCAGTTCTTC

V: TRBV6-5
D: -
size: many
J: TRBJ2-5
CDR3: CASSYSTSQGTQYF
DNA: TGTGCCAGCAGTTACTCGACAAGCCAAGGGACCCAGTACTTC

V: TRBV6-4
D: TRBD2
size: many
J: TRBJ2-2
CDR3: CASSDSGLAVSTGELFF
DNA: TGTGCCAGCAGTGACTCAGGGCTAGCGGTGTCAACTGGGGAGCTGTTTTTT

V: TRBV4-1
D: TRBD1
size: few
J: TRBJ1-4
CDR3: CASSPMGQVNEKLFF
DNA: TGCGCCAGCAGCCCCATGGGACAGGTTAATGAAAAACTGTTTTTT

V: TRBV6-6
D: TRBD2
size: few
J: TRBJ2-5
CDR3: CASTGLAGDQETQYF
DNA: TGTGCCAGCACGGGACTAGCGGGGGACCAAGAGACCCAGTACTTC

V: TRBV20-1
D: -
size: medium-sized
J: TRBJ2-5
CDR3: CSATLTTVQETQYF
DNA: TGCAGTGCCACCTTGACCACCGTCCAAGAGACCCAGTACTTC

V: TRBV12-5
D: -
size: few
J: TRBJ2-2
CDR3: CAELDTGELFF
DNA: TGTGCCGAGCTCGACACCGGGGAGCTGTTTTTT

V: TRBV11-2
D: -
size: -
J: TRBJ2-3
CDR3: CASSLEGGTSDTQYF
DNA: TGTGCCAGCAGCTTAGAGGGGGGAACTTCAGATACGCAGTATTTT

V: TRBV3-1
D: TRBD2
size: many
J: TRBJ2-3
CDR3: CASSQATSGGATDTQYF
DNA: TGTGCCAGCAGCCAAGCTACTAGCGGGGGGGCCACAGATACGCAGTATTTT

V: TRBV3-1
D: -
size: -
J: TRBJ1-2
CDR3: CASTLRDTDYSYTF
DNA: TGTGCCAGCACCCTCCGGGACACGGACTATAGCTACACCTTC

V: TRBV19
D: -
size: -
J: TRBJ1-3
CDR3: CASSEEVGSGNTIYF
DNA: TGTGCCAGTAGCGAGGAAGTCGGCTCTGGAAACACCATATATTTT

V: TRBV9
D: -
size: many
J: TRBJ2-3
CDR3: CASSVDSSRDTQYF
DNA: TGTGCCAGCAGCGTAGATTCGAGCAGAGATACGCAGTATTTT

V: TRBV3-1
D: -
size: -
J: TRBJ1-2
CDR3: CASSQAGSNYGYTF
DNA: TGTGCCAGCAGCCAAGCAGGGAGTAACTATGGCTACACCTTC

V: TRBV7-2
D: -
size: many
J: TRBJ2-5
CDR3: CASSALGGLSTKETQYF
DNA: TGTGCCAGCAGCGCACTAGGGGGACTATCAACAAAAGAGACCCAGTACTTC

V: TRBV7-8
D: -
size: -
J: TRBJ1-1
CDR3: CASSRGGLPEAFF
DNA: TGTGCCAGCAGCCGAGGGGGGCTTCCTGAAGCTTTCTTT

V: TRBV7-9
D: -
size: many
J: TRBJ2-3
CDR3: CASSRAGSGTDTQYF
DNA: TGTGCCAGCAGTCGCGCGGGCTCCGGCACAGATACGCAGTATTTT

V: TRBV4-1
D: -
size: many
J: TRBJ1-4
CDR3: CASSHAGSLNEKLFF
DNA: TGCGCCAGCAGCCACGCAGGGTCCCTTAATGAAAAACTGTTTTTT

V: TRBV6-2/TRBV6-3
D: TRBD2
size: many
J: TRBJ2-3
CDR3: CASSYSGVPFSTDTQYF
DNA: TGTGCCAGCAGTTATAGCGGGGTGCCCTTTAGCACAGATACGCAGTATTTT

V: TRBV29-1
D: -
size: many
J: TRBJ1-1
CDR3: CSAAKSHTEAFF
DNA: TGCAGCGCTGCCAAAAGCCACACTGAAGCTTTCTTT

V: TRBV7-9
D: TRBD1
size: few
J: TRBJ2-2
CDR3: CASSSDRGSTGELFF
DNA: TGTGCCAGCAGCTCCGACAGGGGAAGCACCGGGGAGCTGTTTTTT

V: TRBV4-2
D: -
size: many
J: TRBJ2-7
CDR3: CASSQGAGSFPEQYF
DNA: TGTGCCAGCAGCCAAGGGGCGGGCTCCTTCCCCGAGCAGTACTTC

V: TRBV11-3
D: TRBD1
size: -
J: TRBJ2-2
CDR3: CASSSGQPTGELFF
DNA: TGTGCCAGCAGCTCGGGACAGCCCACCGGGGAGCTGTTTTTT

V: TRBV2
D: TRBD2
size: many
J: TRBJ2-3
CDR3: CASSSGTSRSTDTQYF
DNA: TGTGCCAGCAGTTCCGGGACTAGCCGAAGCACAGATACGCAGTATTTT

V: TRBV2
D: -
size: few
J: TRBJ1-1
CDR3: CASSTLEAFF
DNA: TGTGCCAGCAGTACCCTTGAAGCTTTCTTT

V: TRBV7-8
D: -
size: many
J: TRBJ2-5
CDR3: CASSLAAAGQETQYF
DNA: TGTGCCAGCAGCTTAGCCGCGGCAGGGCAAGAGACCCAGTACTTC

V: TRBV10-1
D: -
size: many
J: TRBJ1-6
CDR3: CASSESRGNSPLHF
DNA: TGCGCCAGCAGTGAGAGCAGGGGAAATTCACCCCTCCACTTT

V: TRBV12-3/TRBV12-4
D: -
size: many
J: TRBJ2-1
CDR3: CASRSGGNEQFF
DNA: TGTGCCAGCAGGTCAGGGGGGAATGAGCAGTTCTTC

V: TRBV15
D: TRBD1
size: many
J: TRBJ1-1
CDR3: CATSRGQGRTNTEAFF
DNA: TGTGCCACCAGCAGAGGACAGGGACGGACGAACACTGAAGCTTTCTTT

V: TRBV12-3/TRBV12-4
D: TRBD1
size: many
J: TRBJ2-2
CDR3: CASRTRNPGQSPTGELFF
DNA: TGTGCCAGCAGAACACGGAACCCGGGACAGAGCCCCACCGGGGAGCTGTTTTTT